Below, 8 T cell receptor beta chains from the same sample are listed, as sequenced in a study of cytomegalovirus exposure and HLA in healthy donors. PCR involved 60 Vbeta and 13 Jbeta primers. Libraries were prepared by immunoSEQ multiplex PCR; TCRdb keeps only in-frame clonotypes and omits some of them. The profile shows 90,000 to 120,000 clones, 70% to 80% of them singletons. The specimen sequenced was PBMCs. These receptors all come from a female donor in good health and CMV-seropositive.

The chain has TRBV19 and TRBJ1-2, with D hard to call. CDR3 length equals 14 residues. Looked up from germline, CDR1 is LNHDA and CDR2 is SQIVND (reference sequence). V gave up 3 bases and J gave up 4 bases, with 12 bases separating them. CDR3 DNA sequence: TGTGCCAGTAGTATCCTGCCCGGCGGCTATGGCTACACCTTC. This translates into CASSILPGGYGYTF.

This clone was seen only a few times. This chain uses TRBV7-2 with TRBJ1-4, with unresolved D. V lost 4 bases and J 9 bases, leaving 18 bases between the germline ends. Germline assignment: CDR1 SGHTA and CDR2 FQGNSA. The CDR3 spans 15 residues. This CDR3 is CASSSEGVTRKKLFF. The CDR3 nucleotides are TGTGCCAGCAGCTCCGAGGGAGTTACGAGGAAAAAACTGTTTTTT. Complete variable domain (other parts from reference TRBV7-2 and TRBJ1-4): GAGVSQSPSNKVTEKGKDVELRCDPISGHTALYWYRQSLGQGLEFLIYFQGNSAPDKSGLPSDRFSAERTGGSVSTLTIQRTQQEDSAVYLCASSSEGVTRKKLFFGSGTQLSVL.

V is TRBV6-5 and J is TRBJ2-5; maybe TRBD2 (5 bases). The CDR3 runs 15 residues. Per germline, CDR1 MNHEY and CDR2 SVGAGI. Trimming removed 2 bases from V and 4 bases from J, with 14 bases in between. Here the CDR3 reads CASSYHSARRETQYF. As DNA, the CDR3 is TGTGCCAGCAGTTACCATAGCGCCCGAAGAGAGACCCAGTACTTC.

A single count supports this clone. The chain joins TRBV15 to TRBJ1-5; D may be TRBD1 (6 bases). CDR3 length: 13 amino acids. The V and J ends lost 9 bases and 6 bases respectively, with 15 bases between them. The germline CDR1 and CDR2 sequences are LNHNV and YYDKDF (reference sequence). CDR3 sequence: CATSNRASQPQHF. The CDR3 DNA follows: TGTGCCACAAGTAACAGGGCCTCTCAGCCCCAGCATTTT.

J is TRBJ1-5 and V is TRBV30, with 7 bases fitting TRBD1. Unmatched junction bases numbered 2, after V lost 0 bases and J lost 3 bases. This CDR3 has 14 amino acids. Germline V CDR1 and CDR2: GTSNPN, SVGIG (reference sequence). CDR3 in amino acids: CAWSVTGYNQPQHF. The DNA for the CDR3 is TGTGCCTGGAGTGTGACAGGGTACAATCAGCCCCAGCATTTT.

J is TRBJ1-1 and V is TRBV30; 8 bases are a match to TRBD1. Per the germline V gene, CDR1 is GTSNPN and CDR2 is SVGIG (reference sequence). J gave up 5 bases and V 8 bases, and 4 bases lay outside the gene matches. The CDR3 extends over 11 amino acids. The CDR3 coding sequence is TGTGCCGGACAGGGTCTGACTGAAGCTTTCTTT. It yields the protein CAGQGLTEAFF.

This clone has only one observation. The chain links TRBV2 to TRBJ2-1; 12 bases match TRBD2. The CDR3 spans 15 residues. Germline V gene lookup returns CDR1 SNHLY and CDR2 FYNNEI. After removal of 7 bases from V and 7 bases from J, the junction contained 8 bases not matched to a gene. The CDR3, as DNA: TGTGCCAGCAAATTACTAGCGGGGGGCTTAAATGAGCAGTTCTTC. Its translation: CASKLLAGGLNEQFF.

This sequence joins TRBV6-1 and TRBJ2-5, with a tentative D call TRBD1 (6 bases). Trimming removed 5 bases from V and 3 bases from J, with 10 bases in between. Germline values: CDR1 MNHNS, CDR2 SASEGT. There are 13 residues in the CDR3. CDR3: CASSMTGEETQYF. The CDR3 coding sequence is TGTGCCAGCAGTATGACAGGAGAAGAGACCCAGTACTTC.